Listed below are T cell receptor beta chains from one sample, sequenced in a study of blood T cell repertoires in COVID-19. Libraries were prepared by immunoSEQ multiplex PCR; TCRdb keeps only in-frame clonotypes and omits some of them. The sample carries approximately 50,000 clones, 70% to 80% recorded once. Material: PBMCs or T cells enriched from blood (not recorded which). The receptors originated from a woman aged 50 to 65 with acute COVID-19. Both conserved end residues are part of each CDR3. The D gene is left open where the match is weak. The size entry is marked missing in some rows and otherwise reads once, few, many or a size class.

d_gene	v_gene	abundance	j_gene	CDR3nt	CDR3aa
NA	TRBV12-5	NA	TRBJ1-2	TGTGCTAGTGGACCGGACACTGACAAGTATGGCTACACCTTC	CASGPDTDKYGYTF
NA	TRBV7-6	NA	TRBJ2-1	TGTGCCAGCAGCTTAGAAGGGACAACATACAATGAGCAGTTCTTC	CASSLEGTTYNEQFF
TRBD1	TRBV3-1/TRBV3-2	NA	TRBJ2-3	TGTGCCAGCAGCCAAAACGGACAGGGGGCAACAGATACGCAGTATTTT	CASSQNGQGATDTQYF
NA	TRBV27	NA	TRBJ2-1	TGTGCCAGCAGTGCCCGACACACAAACAATGAGCAGTTCTTC	CASSARHTNNEQFF
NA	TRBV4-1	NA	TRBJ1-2	TGCGCCAGCAGCCAAGCGCTACAGGGCTTTGACTATGGCTACACCTTC	CASSQALQGFDYGYTF
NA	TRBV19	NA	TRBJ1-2	TGTGCCAGTAGTGTCCTGGAGGGCCCCTATGGCTACACCTTC	CASSVLEGPYGYTF
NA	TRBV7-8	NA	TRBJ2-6	TGTGCCAGCAGCCCCCGCCTAGGGATGGGGGCCTCTGGGGCCAACGTCCTGACTTTC	CASSPRLGMGASGANVLTF
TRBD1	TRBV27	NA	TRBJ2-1	TGTGCCAGCAGTTTATCGGTAGGGACAGGGGGCCGTGAGCAGTTCTTC	CASSLSVGTGGREQFF
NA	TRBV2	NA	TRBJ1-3	TGTGCCAGCCGGGGGAGTTACACAGCTCTGGGAAACACCATATATTTT	CASRGSYTALGNTIYF
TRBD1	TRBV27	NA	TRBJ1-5	TGTGCCAGCGGCCGGGACAGGGGTTTAGGGCCCCAGCATTTT	CASGRDRGLGPQHF
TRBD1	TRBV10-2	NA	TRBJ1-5	TGCGCCAGCACTCAGGGGGCCTGGGATCAGCCCCAGCATTTT	CASTQGAWDQPQHF
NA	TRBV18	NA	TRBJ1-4	TGTGCCAGCTCACCCGACTTGGCTAATGAAAAACTGTTTTTT	CASSPDLANEKLFF
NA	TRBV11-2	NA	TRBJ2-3	TGTGCCAGCAGCTTAGAGACAGGCACTAGCACAGATACGCAGTATTTT	CASSLETGTSTDTQYF
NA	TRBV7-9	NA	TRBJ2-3	TGTGCCAGCAGCGCACAGGGATCGGATACGCAGTATTTT	CASSAQGSDTQYF
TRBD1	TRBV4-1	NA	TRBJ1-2	TGCGCCAGCAGCCAACCAACAGGGGGCGCTCCCTATGGCTACACCTTC	CASSQPTGGAPYGYTF
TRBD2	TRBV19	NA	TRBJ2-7	TGTGCCAGTAGTGACTCCTTGGGACTAGGAACCTACGAGCAGTACTTC	CASSDSLGLGTYEQYF
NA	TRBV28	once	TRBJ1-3	TGTGCCAGCAGTTTGTGGACTGAAAACACCATATATTTT	CASSLWTENTIYF
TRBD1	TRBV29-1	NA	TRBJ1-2	TGCAGCGTTGAAGATCGAGGGACAGGGAATTCTAACTATGGCTACACCTTC	CSVEDRGTGNSNYGYTF
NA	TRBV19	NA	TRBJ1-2	TGTGCCAGTAGTTCGGGGGAGGGCGGCTACACCTTC	CASSSGEGGYTF
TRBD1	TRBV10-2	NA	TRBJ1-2	TGCGCCAGCAGTGAGTCGACAGGGCTCGGCTACACCTTC	CASSESTGLGYTF
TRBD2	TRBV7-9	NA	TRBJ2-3	TGTGCCAGCACCTACGGCCTAGCGGGGGGAACAGATACGCAGTATTTT	CASTYGLAGGTDTQYF
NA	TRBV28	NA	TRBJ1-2	TGTGCCAGCACCTCGGGGGGGCGCAGAAACTATGGCTACACCTTC	CASTSGGRRNYGYTF
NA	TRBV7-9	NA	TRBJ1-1	TGTGCCAGCAGCTTAGACCAAGCAAACACTGAAGCTTTCTTT	CASSLDQANTEAFF
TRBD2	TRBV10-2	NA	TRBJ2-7	TGCGCCAGCAGTGATCCTAGCGGGGGCCACGAGCAGTACTTC	CASSDPSGGHEQYF
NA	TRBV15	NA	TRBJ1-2	TGTGCCACCAGCAGAGAACGGCAGGGAGGCGGCTACACCTTC	CATSRERQGGGYTF
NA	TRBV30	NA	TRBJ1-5	TGTGCCTGGAGTCTGGGGGCGCCCAATCAGCCCCAGCATTTT	CAWSLGAPNQPQHF
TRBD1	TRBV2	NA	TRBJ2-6	TGTGCCACCGGACGACAGGGGGCAAGGTCTGGGGCCAACGTCCTGACTTTC	CATGRQGARSGANVLTF
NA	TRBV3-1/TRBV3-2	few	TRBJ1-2	TGTGCCAGCAGCCAAGACGGGGGTCGAATGGATGGCTACACCTTC	CASSQDGGRMDGYTF
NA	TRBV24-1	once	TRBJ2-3	TGTGCCACCAGTGACCCTAGAGGCACAGATACGCAGTATTTT	CATSDPRGTDTQYF
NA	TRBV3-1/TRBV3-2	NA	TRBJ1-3	TGTGCCAGCAGCCAAGCCCTTGTCCTTGTGGGAAACACCATATATTTT	CASSQALVLVGNTIYF
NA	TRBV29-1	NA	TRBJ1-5	TGCAGCGCCGGGTATAAAAATCAGCCCCAGCATTTT	CSAGYKNQPQHF
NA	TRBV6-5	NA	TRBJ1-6	TGTGCCAGCAGACCAACAGGGAATTCACCCCTCCACTTT	CASRPTGNSPLHF
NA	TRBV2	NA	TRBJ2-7	TGTGCCAGCAGTACACCGGGACATGCTTTC	CASSTPGHAF
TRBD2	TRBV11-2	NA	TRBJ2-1	TGTGCCAGCAGCCCACGGTTTGGCGGGGGGGCCGGGAATGAGCAGTTCTTC	CASSPRFGGGAGNEQFF
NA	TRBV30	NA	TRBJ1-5	TGTGCCTGGAGCTGGGGCGGGACTTTTAGCAATCAGCCCCAGCATTTT	CAWSWGGTFSNQPQHF
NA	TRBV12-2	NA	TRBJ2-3	TGTGCAAGTCGCTTGGCTACTAGCGGGGGGGCCATAAACACAGATACGCAGTATTTT	CASRLATSGGAINTDTQYF
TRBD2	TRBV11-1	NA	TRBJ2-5	TGTGCCAGCAGCCCTGGACTAGCGGGGAAAGAGACCCAGTACTTC	CASSPGLAGKETQYF
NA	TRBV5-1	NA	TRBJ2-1	TGCGCCAGCAGCTGGACACAGGGAGCCTACAATGAGCAGTTCTTC	CASSWTQGAYNEQFF
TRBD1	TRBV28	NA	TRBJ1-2	TGTGCCAGCAGTTTGATCGCATTACGGACAGGGAGCTATGGCTACACCTTC	CASSLIALRTGSYGYTF
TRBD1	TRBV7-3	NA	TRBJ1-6	TGTGCCAGCAGCTCAACGGGACAGACCAATTCACCCCTCCACTTT	CASSSTGQTNSPLHF
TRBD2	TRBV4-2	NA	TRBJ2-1	TGTGCCAGCAGCCAAGGTAGCGGGGGGCTTGGGGAGCAGTTCTTC	CASSQGSGGLGEQFF